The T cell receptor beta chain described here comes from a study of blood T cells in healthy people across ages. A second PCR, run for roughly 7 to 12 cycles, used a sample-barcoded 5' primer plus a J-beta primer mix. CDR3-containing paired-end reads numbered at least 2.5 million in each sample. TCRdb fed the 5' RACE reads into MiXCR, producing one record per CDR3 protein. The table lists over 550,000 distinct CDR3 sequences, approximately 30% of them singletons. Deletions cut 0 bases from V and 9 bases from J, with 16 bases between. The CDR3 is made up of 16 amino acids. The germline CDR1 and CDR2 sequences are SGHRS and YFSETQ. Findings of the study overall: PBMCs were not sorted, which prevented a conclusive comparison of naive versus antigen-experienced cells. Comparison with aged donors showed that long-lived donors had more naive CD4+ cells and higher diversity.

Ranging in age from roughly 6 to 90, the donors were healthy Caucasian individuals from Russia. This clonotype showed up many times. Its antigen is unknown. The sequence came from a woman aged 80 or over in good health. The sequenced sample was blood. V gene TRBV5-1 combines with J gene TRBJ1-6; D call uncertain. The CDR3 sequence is CASSLAIPSDGSPLHF. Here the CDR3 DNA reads TGCGCCAGCAGCTTGGCCATCCCCTCAGATGGTTCACCCCTCCACTTT.